A single sample is the source of the 20 T cell receptor beta chains below, sequenced in a study of T cell responses to AZD1222 COVID-19 vaccine. Generated by immunoSEQ multiplex PCR, the TCRdb table keeps only in-frame clones and is missing some. Of 45,000 to 70,000 clones detected, 86% appear once; the ten largest clones hold around 15%. The sequences come from peripheral blood, collected on day 0 of AZD1222 vaccination. These TCRs come from an adult in good health.

The chain uses TRBV5-4 and TRBJ2-7, with TRBD2 as a possible D gene (7 bases). The V end lost 0 bases, the J end lost 4 bases, and 14 bases lay between the germline ends. The V gene's germline CDR1 is SGHNT and CDR2 YYREEE (reference sequence). The CDR3 is 15 amino acids. The CDR3 reads CASSLAIGGQYEQYF. The CDR3 nucleotides read TGTGCCAGCAGCTTGGCCATCGGGGGGCAGTACGAGCAGTACTTC.

The V call is TRBV10-3, the J call TRBJ2-1; 11 nucleotides line up with TRBD1. From germline, CDR1 is ENHRY and CDR2 SYGVKD. The CDR3 extends over 13 amino acids. The V segment lost 7 bases and the J segment 8 bases; nucleotides outside the gene matches: 4. The CDR3 region is CAITRGQGDEQFF. The CDR3 DNA reads TGTGCCATCACCCGGGGACAGGGGGATGAGCAGTTCTTC.

CDR3 protein: CASSEATGAGNTIYF. CDR3 DNA: TGTGCCAGCAGTGAAGCGACAGGGGCTGGAAACACCATATATTTT. J is TRBJ1-3 and V is TRBV6-1; TRBD1 agrees at 8 bases. V lost 0 bases to trimming and J lost 2 bases; unmatched junction nucleotides: 0. CDR1 MNHNS and CDR2 SASEGT come from the germline V gene. The CDR3 runs 15 residues.

This sequence joins TRBV30 and TRBJ2-7, with 8 bases that match TRBD1. Per germline, CDR1 GTSNPN and CDR2 SVGIG (reference sequence). With V trimmed by 4 bases and J by 5 bases, 10 bases remained unmatched. The CDR3 has 14 residues. CDR3 DNA: TGTGCCTGGAATCTCCGGGACAGGTTCCACGAGCAGTACTTC. Its translation: CAWNLRDRFHEQYF.

The V and J genes are TRBV5-6 and TRBJ2-3; 9 bases are shared with TRBD2. Germline trimming cut 4 bases from V and 0 bases from J; bases unmatched to any gene: 3. Germline V gene data show CDR1 as SGHDT and CDR2 as YYEEEE. The CDR3 consists of 15 residues. CDR3 nucleotide sequence: TGTGCCAGCAGCCAAACTAGCGGGAGCACAGATACGCAGTATTTT. The encoded protein is CASSQTSGSTDTQYF.

The genes are TRBV30 and TRBJ2-7; the match to TRBD1 covers 9 bases. J gave up 8 bases and V 3 bases, and 2 bases lay outside the gene matches. The CDR3 spans 11 residues. In germline, CDR1 is GTSNPN, CDR2 SVGIG (reference sequence). CDR3 sequence: CAWRTGGQQYF. The CDR3, as DNA: TGTGCCTGGAGGACAGGGGGGCAGCAGTACTTC.

This chain connects TRBV27 to TRBJ2-7; 8 bases fit TRBD1. The ends lost 2 bases at V and 3 bases at J; junction bases unmatched: 6. In germline, CDR1 is MNHEY, CDR2 SMNVEV (reference sequence). This CDR3 region has 15 residues. The CDR3 here is CASSLVGTGLYEQYF. The CDR3 DNA reads TGTGCCAGCAGTTTAGTCGGGACAGGACTCTACGAGCAGTACTTC.

The CDR3 nucleotides are TGTGCCAGCACGGAAAATGGTGAAGAGAATGAGCAGTTCTTC. This gives the protein CASTENGEENEQFF. The chain carries TRBV28 and TRBJ2-1; no clear D gene. The CDR3 length is 14 residues. The germline V gene has CDR1 MDHEN and CDR2 SYDVKM. V lost 7 bases, J lost 7 bases, and 17 bases lay in between.

This clone was observed a few times. The V gene is TRBV29-1, the J gene TRBJ1-1; D is ambiguous. The V end lost 1 base, the J end lost 10 bases, and 10 bases lay between the germline ends. This CDR3 comprises 11 residues. Germline V gene sequence: CDR1 SQVTM, CDR2 ANQGSEA. CDR3 sequence: CSVEGSRGAFF. The CDR3 coding sequence is TGCAGCGTTGAAGGGTCCCGAGGAGCTTTCTTT.

The chain has TRBV7-9 and TRBJ2-7, with 9 bases identical to TRBD1. The CDR3 has 15 residues. CDR1 and CDR2 from the germline V gene are SEHNR and FQNEAQ (reference sequence). V shed 3 bases and J 5 bases; nucleotides not matched to a gene: 8. Written as DNA, the CDR3 is TGTGCCAGCAGCTTGACAGGGGGGAGATTAAACGAGCAGTACTTC. Its translation: CASSLTGGRLNEQYF.

The chain joins TRBV6-5 to TRBJ1-5; D unresolved. This CDR3 region has 15 residues. CDR1 and CDR2 from the germline V gene are MNHEY and SVGAGI. V lost 0 bases and J 7 bases, leaving 13 bases between the germline ends. The CDR3 region is CASSYSVGSGQPQHF. For the CDR3, the DNA is TGTGCCAGCAGTTACTCGGTAGGGTCCGGCCAGCCCCAGCATTTT.

This clone was counted once. This chain links TRBV6-5 with TRBJ1-4; D call uncertain. Trimming shortened V by 3 bases and J by 8 bases, and 10 bases separated the two germline ends. This CDR3 comprises 13 residues. The V gene's germline CDR1 is MNHEY and CDR2 SVGAGI. The CDR3 here is CASSYATGEKLFF. For the CDR3, the DNA is TGTGCCAGCAGTTATGCTACGGGGGAAAAACTGTTTTTT.

The chain uses TRBV23-1 and TRBJ1-1; D may be TRBD1 (5 bases). Being an ORF, TRBV23-1 has a function that is uncertain. Trimming shortened V by 1 base and J by 7 bases, and 13 bases separated the two germline ends. The CDR3 loop spans 14 amino acids. The chain's CDR3 is CASSQYRRYSEAFF. For the CDR3, the DNA is TGCGCCAGCAGTCAATACAGGCGGTACAGTGAAGCTTTCTTT.

The chain links TRBV6-1 to TRBJ2-7; D might be TRBD2 (6 bases). The CDR3 consists of 14 residues. V was shortened by 3 bases and J by 4 bases, with 13 bases between the two germline ends. CDR1 is MNHNS, CDR2 SASEGT, per germline. CDR3 in DNA: TGTGCCAGCAGTGAGAAGAGGCGGGGTTACGAGCAGTACTTC. Protein: CASSEKRRGYEQYF.

J is TRBJ2-1 and V is TRBV6-5, with 7 bases matching TRBD1. The length of the CDR3 is 15 residues. J was trimmed by 0 bases and V by 6 bases; bases with no gene match: 5. Germline assignment: CDR1 MNHEY and CDR2 SVGAGI. CDR3: CASRTRDSSYNEQFF. The CDR3 DNA sequence: TGTGCCAGCAGAACTAGGGACAGCTCCTACAATGAGCAGTTCTTC.

This sequence joins TRBV4-2 and TRBJ1-3; D is ambiguous. The ends were cut back, 0 bases at V and 0 bases at J, with 6 bases in the middle. The germline V gene has CDR1 LGHNA and CDR2 YNFKEQ. This CDR3 contains 15 residues. CDR3 DNA: TGTGCCAGCAGCCAAGAGGTCAGCTCTGGAAACACCATATATTTT. Translating it yields CASSQEVSSGNTIYF.

The V call is TRBV7-2, the J call TRBJ1-5; D is ambiguous. The CDR3 has 13 amino acids. The germline V gene has CDR1 SGHTA and CDR2 FQGNSA. Trimming pared 4 bases from V and 5 bases from J, leaving 9 bases between. DNA of the CDR3: TGTGCCAGCAGCTACCAACTGGATCAGCCCCAGCATTTT. Residues: CASSYQLDQPQHF.

This chain uses TRBV2 with TRBJ1-1; 7 positions match TRBD1. J lost 1 base, V lost 7 bases, and 6 bases had no gene match. The germline gives CDR1 SNHLY, CDR2 FYNNEI. This CDR3 has 14 amino acids. The CDR3 bases are TGTGCCAGCAATAGACAGGGCGGGAACACTGAAGCTTTCTTT. This encodes CASNRQGGNTEAFF.

This clone was detected once. The V gene is TRBV28, the J gene TRBJ1-4; D is uncertain. The ends were cut back, 4 bases at V and 0 bases at J, with 9 bases in the middle. This CDR3 has 15 residues. Looked up from germline, CDR1 is MDHEN and CDR2 is SYDVKM. In nucleotides, the CDR3 is TGTGCCAGCAGTTCCCGGACGGCAACTAATGAAAAACTGTTTTTT. Encoded protein: CASSSRTATNEKLFF.

The genes are TRBV18 and TRBJ1-2; perhaps TRBD1 as D (6 bases). Germline-derived CDR1 and CDR2 are KGHSH and LQKENI. The germline V and J ends were trimmed by 5 bases and 2 bases, with 9 bases remaining between them. The CDR3 is made up of 13 amino acids. The CDR3 nucleotides read TGTGCCAGCTCATCCGACAGGAACTATGGCTACACCTTC. This sequence encodes CASSSDRNYGYTF.